This T cell receptor (beta chain) was found in a study of CD8 T cells in ankylosing spondylitis. Germline CDR1 reads SGHTA; CDR2 reads FQGNSA. The CDR3 loop spans 14 amino acids. The V and J ends lost 1 base and 5 bases respectively, with 11 bases between them. This clonotype was seen more than once but under ten times. Its antigen remains unknown. Study observations and caveats: Typical of ankylosing spondylitis blood, it appeared, was a TCR beta motif of fewer than ten highly homologous variants. Reactive arthritis synovial fluid and blood previously showed some of these motif variants. Reportedly, significant enrichment of disease-linked clones occurred in matched ankylosing spondylitis synovial fluid.

TCRdb re-called the 5' RACE reads through MiXCR, storing one row per CDR3 protein. The sample lists about 800,000 distinct CDR3 sequences, about 12% occurring once. V and J are TRBV7-2 and TRBJ1-1; D is perhaps TRBD1 (5 bases). This TCR came from a male donor with ankylosing spondylitis. The sequencing sample was made of blood, either unsorted or a sorted T cell fraction (not recorded which). CDR3 DNA sequence: TGTGCCAGCAGCTTAGGTAGAGGGGTTACTGAAGCTTTCTTT. This gives the protein CASSLGRGVTEAFF.